This T cell receptor beta chain was found in a study of T cell responses to AZD1222 COVID-19 vaccine. Across the whole study: Analyses pooled second doses at about 4 or about 12 weeks. Study findings and constraints: Among AZD1222 vaccinees, only 5 to 7 were seropositive at baseline. Repertoires were sampled only after the peak T cell response. A rise in Spike-specific TCR breadth and depth followed two AZD1222 doses.

Concerning this clone: The antigen is undetermined.

V was shortened by 1 base and J by 1 base, with 9 bases between the two germline ends. The V gene's germline CDR1 is SGHDT and CDR2 YYEEEE. The CDR3 is 14 amino acids. Generated by immunoSEQ multiplex PCR, the TCRdb table keeps only in-frame clones and is missing some. The table shows 150,000 to 200,000 clones, with more than 85% occurring only once. The V gene is TRBV5-6, the J gene TRBJ2-7; D is unresolved. Sample: peripheral blood, taken on day 0 of AZD1222 vaccination. This receptor was obtained from an adult in good health. The CDR3 sequence: CASSLHLDSYEQYF. The CDR3, as DNA: TGTGCCAGCAGCTTGCATCTTGATTCCTACGAGCAGTACTTC.